This T cell receptor beta chain was identified during a study of blood T cell repertoires in COVID-19. Study background: COVID-19 samples collected from the United States, Italy and Spain covered acute and convalescent phases.

The method was immunoSEQ multiplex PCR; TCRdb's version includes in-frame clones alone and lacks a portion of them. The sample holds under 350,000 clones, approximately 90% seen once. The V and J ends lost 6 bases and 6 bases respectively, with 14 bases between them. The CDR3 is 13 amino acids. Germline values: CDR1 SNHLY, CDR2 FYNNEI. The rearrangement joins TRBV2 to TRBJ1-2; D ambiguous. Sample: peripheral blood. The clonotype was recovered from a man aged 35 to 55 with acute or convalescent COVID-19. CDR3 region: CASRITANNGYTF. In DNA form, the CDR3 reads TGTGCCAGCAGAATCACCGCTAATAATGGCTACACCTTC.